This is a list of T cell receptor beta chains from one sample in a study of control samples from healthy donors and cancer patients. Sequencing was performed with immunoSEQ multiplex PCR; in TCRdb, only in-frame clones are kept and a portion is missing. The table has 70,000 or so clones, approximately 84% seen once. The source material was blood. These receptors came from a man aged 50-60 years in good health. CDR3s include the opening cysteine and the closing phenylalanine or tryptophan.

v_call	j_call	cdr3_aa
TRBV28	TRBJ2-7	CASSLWLTDWAYEQYF
TRBV30	TRBJ2-3	CAWSTDSLSTDTQYF
TRBV19	TRBJ2-2	CASSGRQKNTGELFF
TRBV28	TRBJ2-3	CASSLGLAGVPATDF
TRBV5-1	TRBJ2-7	CASSKTSGSTYEQYF
TRBV18	TRBJ1-2	CASSPPSMGVDGYTF
TRBV15	TRBJ2-1	CATSSILAGGSYNEQFF
TRBV4-2	TRBJ1-1	CASSQVPLEAFF
TRBV6-2/TRBV6-3	TRBJ2-7	CASSYLPLAPSYEQYF
TRBV7-3	TRBJ2-2	CASSPRRGRIGELFF
TRBV5-1	TRBJ2-3	CASSLSGATDTQYF
TRBV6-2/TRBV6-3	TRBJ1-1	CASSLGTEAFF
TRBV6-6	TRBJ2-2	CASLRDRGAGELFF
TRBV6-5	TRBJ2-1	CASKRDSSYNEQFF
TRBV3-1/TRBV3-2	TRBJ1-4	CASSQYQPATNEKLFF